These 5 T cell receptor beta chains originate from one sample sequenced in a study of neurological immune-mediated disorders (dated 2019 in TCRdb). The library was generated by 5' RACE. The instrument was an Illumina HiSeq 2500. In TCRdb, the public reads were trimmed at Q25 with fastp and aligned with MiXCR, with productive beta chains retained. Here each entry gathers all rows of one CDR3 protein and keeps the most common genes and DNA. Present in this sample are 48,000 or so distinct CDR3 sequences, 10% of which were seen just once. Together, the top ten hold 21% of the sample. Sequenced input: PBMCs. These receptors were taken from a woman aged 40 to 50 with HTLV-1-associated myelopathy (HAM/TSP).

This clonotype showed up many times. CDR3 DNA sequence: TGTGCCAGCAGCCAATACAGGGGGGCTAACATGAACACTGAAGCTTTCTTT. It specifies CASSQYRGANMNTEAFF. The genes are TRBV14 and TRBJ1-1, with TRBD1 matching 8 bases. CDR3 length equals 17 residues. J gave up 0 bases and V 2 bases, and 8 bases lay outside the gene matches. The germline CDR1 and CDR2 sequences are SGHDN and FVKESK.

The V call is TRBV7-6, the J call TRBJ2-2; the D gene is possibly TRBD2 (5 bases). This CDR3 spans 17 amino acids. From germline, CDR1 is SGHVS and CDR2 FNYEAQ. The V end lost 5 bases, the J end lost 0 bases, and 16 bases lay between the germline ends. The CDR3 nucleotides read TGTGCCAGCAGCCAAACGTCTACCGGGACGAACACCGGGGAGCTGTTTTTT. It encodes CASSQTSTGTNTGELFF.

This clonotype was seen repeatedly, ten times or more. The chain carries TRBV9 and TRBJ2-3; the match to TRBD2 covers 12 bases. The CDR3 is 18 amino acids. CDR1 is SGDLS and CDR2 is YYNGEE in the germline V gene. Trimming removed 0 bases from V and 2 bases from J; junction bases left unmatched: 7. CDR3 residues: CASSVETSGGRDTDTQYF. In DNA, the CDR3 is TGTGCCAGCAGCGTAGAGACTAGCGGGGGCCGAGACACAGATACGCAGTATTTT.

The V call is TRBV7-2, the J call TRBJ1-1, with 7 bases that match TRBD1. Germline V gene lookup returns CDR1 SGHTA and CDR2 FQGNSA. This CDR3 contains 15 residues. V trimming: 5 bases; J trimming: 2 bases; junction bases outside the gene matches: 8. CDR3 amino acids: CASSLTRTGNTEAFF. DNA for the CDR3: TGTGCCAGCAGCCTAACGCGGACAGGCAACACTGAAGCTTTCTTT.

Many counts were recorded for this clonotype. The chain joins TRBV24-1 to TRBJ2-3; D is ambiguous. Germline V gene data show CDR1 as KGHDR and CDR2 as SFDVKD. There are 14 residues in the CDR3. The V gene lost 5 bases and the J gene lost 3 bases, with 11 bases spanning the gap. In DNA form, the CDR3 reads TGTGCCACCAGTGGGGTAGTGGGGACAGATACGCAGTATTTT. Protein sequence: CATSGVVGTDTQYF.